Listed below are T cell receptor beta chains from one sample, sequenced in a study of T cell responses to AZD1222 COVID-19 vaccine. Sequenced by immunoSEQ multiplex PCR; TCRdb stores in-frame clones only, minus some. The sample lists 150,000 or so clones, roughly 87% seen once, with around 5% in the top ten. This material consisted of peripheral blood, taken on day 0 of AZD1222 vaccination. These receptors were obtained from an adult in good health. CDR3s include the opening cysteine and the closing phenylalanine or tryptophan. The order of the fields is CDR3 protein, CDR3 DNA, V gene, clone size, J gene, D gene. D genes are given only for firm matches. For some rows the clone size is stated as once, few or many, or as a class when expanded; others skip it.

CDR3aa: CATSRSGTEAFF
CDR3nt: TGTGCCACCAGCCGTTCGGGCACTGAAGCTTTCTTT
v_gene: TRBV15
abundance: -
j_gene: TRBJ1-1
d_gene: -

CDR3aa: CASSKRTAAWTQYF
CDR3nt: TGTGCCAGCAGCAAACGGACAGCGGCATGGACCCAGTACTTC
v_gene: TRBV6-2/TRBV6-3
abundance: few
j_gene: TRBJ2-5
d_gene: -

CDR3aa: CASSQGTGGSYEQYF
CDR3nt: TGTGCCAGCAGCCAAGGGACAGGGGGCTCCTACGAGCAGTACTTC
v_gene: TRBV4-2
abundance: -
j_gene: TRBJ2-7
d_gene: TRBD1

CDR3aa: CASSDRTGGQPQHF
CDR3nt: TGTGCCAGCAGTGATAGGACAGGGGGTCAGCCCCAGCATTTT
v_gene: TRBV2
abundance: -
j_gene: TRBJ1-5
d_gene: TRBD1

CDR3aa: CASSQLTGSDYGYTF
CDR3nt: TGTGCCAGCAGTCAATTAACAGGCTCCGACTATGGCTACACCTTC
v_gene: TRBV6-6
abundance: -
j_gene: TRBJ1-2
d_gene: -

CDR3aa: CASSFRGMPGQNYGYTF
CDR3nt: TGTGCCAGCAGTTTTCGGGGGATGCCGGGACAGAACTATGGCTACACCTTC
v_gene: TRBV28
abundance: -
j_gene: TRBJ1-2
d_gene: TRBD1

CDR3aa: CASSRLQVAYEQYF
CDR3nt: TGTGCCAGCAGCCGACTTCAGGTGGCCTACGAGCAGTACTTC
v_gene: TRBV11-2
abundance: -
j_gene: TRBJ2-7
d_gene: -

CDR3aa: CASSESTGGSAYNEQFF
CDR3nt: TGCGCCAGCAGTGAGTCGACGGGCGGGAGTGCCTACAATGAGCAGTTCTTC
v_gene: TRBV10-1
abundance: -
j_gene: TRBJ2-1
d_gene: TRBD2

CDR3aa: CASSMGQLDTF
CDR3nt: TGTGCCAGCAGCATGGGACAGCTTGACACCTTC
v_gene: TRBV7-2
abundance: few
j_gene: TRBJ1-2
d_gene: TRBD1

CDR3aa: CSASVQAGELFF
CDR3nt: TGCAGTGCTAGTGTCCAGGCAGGGGAGCTGTTTTTT
v_gene: TRBV20-1
abundance: -
j_gene: TRBJ2-2
d_gene: -

CDR3aa: CASSQGDNQPQHF
CDR3nt: TGTGCCAGCAGCCAGGGGGACAATCAGCCCCAGCATTTT
v_gene: TRBV3-1/TRBV3-2
abundance: once
j_gene: TRBJ1-5
d_gene: -

CDR3aa: CASSQGGWRSPLHF
CDR3nt: TGTGCCAGCAGCCAAGGGGGCTGGAGGTCACCCCTCCACTTT
v_gene: TRBV3-1/TRBV3-2
abundance: -
j_gene: TRBJ1-6
d_gene: -

CDR3aa: CASMRAVGGEKLFF
CDR3nt: TGTGCCAGCATGAGGGCAGTGGGTGGCGAAAAACTGTTTTTT
v_gene: TRBV27
abundance: -
j_gene: TRBJ1-4
d_gene: -

CDR3aa: CASSTTTGGYEQYF
CDR3nt: TGTGCCAGCAGTACGACAACAGGGGGCTACGAGCAGTACTTC
v_gene: TRBV27
abundance: -
j_gene: TRBJ2-7
d_gene: TRBD1

CDR3aa: CASSPPTSGRTPQFF
CDR3nt: TGTGCCAGCTCACCACCGACTAGCGGGAGGACCCCGCAGTTCTTC
v_gene: TRBV18
abundance: -
j_gene: TRBJ2-1
d_gene: TRBD2

CDR3aa: CASSLQGRETQYF
CDR3nt: TGTGCCAGCAGCTTACAGGGAAGGGAGACCCAGTACTTC
v_gene: TRBV7-3
abundance: -
j_gene: TRBJ2-5
d_gene: -

CDR3aa: CASSLIATETQYF
CDR3nt: TGTGCCAGCAGCTTAATCGCTACTGAGACCCAGTACTTC
v_gene: TRBV7-2
abundance: -
j_gene: TRBJ2-5
d_gene: -

CDR3aa: CASRSGGDLAKNIQYF
CDR3nt: TGTGCCAGCAGATCGGGGGGGGACCTAGCCAAAAACATTCAGTACTTC
v_gene: TRBV27
abundance: -
j_gene: TRBJ2-4
d_gene: TRBD2

CDR3aa: CASRFGPSLSGYTF
CDR3nt: TGTGCCAGCAGATTCGGACCCTCGTTAAGTGGCTACACCTTC
v_gene: TRBV6-5
abundance: -
j_gene: TRBJ1-2
d_gene: -

CDR3aa: CASSQQGNTGELFF
CDR3nt: TGTGCCAGCTCCCAGCAAGGGAACACCGGGGAGCTGTTTTTT
v_gene: TRBV18
abundance: -
j_gene: TRBJ2-2
d_gene: -

CDR3aa: CASSVTQASYEQYF
CDR3nt: TGTGCCAGCAGCGTAACACAGGCATCCTACGAGCAGTACTTC
v_gene: TRBV9
abundance: -
j_gene: TRBJ2-7
d_gene: -

CDR3aa: CASSFLHLNTEAFF
CDR3nt: TGTGCCAGCAGCTTTCTCCATTTGAACACTGAAGCTTTCTTT
v_gene: TRBV7-2
abundance: -
j_gene: TRBJ1-1
d_gene: -

CDR3aa: CASSPAGTFGGSPLHF
CDR3nt: TGTGCCAGCAGCCCGGCAGGCACCTTTGGGGGATCACCCCTCCACTTT
v_gene: TRBV3-1/TRBV3-2
abundance: -
j_gene: TRBJ1-6
d_gene: -

CDR3aa: CASSPTAHAYEQYF
CDR3nt: TGTGCCAGCTCTCCGACAGCTCATGCCTACGAGCAGTACTTC
v_gene: TRBV18
abundance: few
j_gene: TRBJ2-7
d_gene: -

CDR3aa: CASSEDSGLARYEQYF
CDR3nt: TGTGCCAGCAGCGAAGATTCGGGACTAGCAAGGTACGAGCAGTACTTC
v_gene: TRBV21-1
abundance: once
j_gene: TRBJ2-7
d_gene: -

CDR3aa: CASKGTSYEQYF
CDR3nt: TGTGCCAGCAAAGGGACCTCCTACGAGCAGTACTTC
v_gene: TRBV6-1
abundance: few
j_gene: TRBJ2-7
d_gene: -

CDR3aa: CASSLEGRGGYTF
CDR3nt: TGTGCCAGCAGCTTAGAAGGCAGGGGTGGCTACACCTTC
v_gene: TRBV7-2
abundance: -
j_gene: TRBJ1-2
d_gene: -

CDR3aa: CASSLSWGGYTF
CDR3nt: TGTGCCAGCAGCTTAAGTTGGGGTGGCTACACCTTC
v_gene: TRBV7-8
abundance: -
j_gene: TRBJ1-2
d_gene: -

CDR3aa: CSVLVLMNTEAFF
CDR3nt: TGCAGCGTTCTAGTCCTCATGAACACTGAAGCTTTCTTT
v_gene: TRBV29-1
abundance: -
j_gene: TRBJ1-1
d_gene: -

CDR3aa: CASSLQINYGYTF
CDR3nt: TGTGCCAGCAGTCTACAGATTAACTATGGCTACACCTTC
v_gene: TRBV28
abundance: -
j_gene: TRBJ1-2
d_gene: -

CDR3aa: CASRKTPTGTGNTIYF
CDR3nt: TGTGCCAGCAGAAAAACTCCTACAGGGACTGGAAACACCATATATTTT
v_gene: TRBV3-1/TRBV3-2
abundance: -
j_gene: TRBJ1-3
d_gene: -

CDR3aa: CSVGDLFEQFF
CDR3nt: TGCAGCGTTGGGGACCTTTTTGAGCAGTTCTTC
v_gene: TRBV29-1
abundance: -
j_gene: TRBJ2-1
d_gene: -

CDR3aa: CASSQGTGGAYGYTF
CDR3nt: TGTGCCAGCAGCCAAGGGACAGGGGGCGCCTATGGCTACACCTTC
v_gene: TRBV4-2
abundance: -
j_gene: TRBJ1-2
d_gene: TRBD1